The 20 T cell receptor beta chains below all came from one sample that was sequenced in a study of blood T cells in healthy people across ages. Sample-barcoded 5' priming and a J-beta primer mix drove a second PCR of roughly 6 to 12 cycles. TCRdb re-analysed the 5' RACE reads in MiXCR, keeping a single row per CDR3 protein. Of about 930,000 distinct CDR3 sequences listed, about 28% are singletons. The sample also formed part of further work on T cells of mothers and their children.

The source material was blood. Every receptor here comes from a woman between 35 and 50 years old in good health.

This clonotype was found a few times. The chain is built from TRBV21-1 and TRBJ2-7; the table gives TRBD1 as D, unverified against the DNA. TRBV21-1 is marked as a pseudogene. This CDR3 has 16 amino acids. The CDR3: CASSMGDNPIHYEQYF. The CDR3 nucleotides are TGTGCCAGCAGCATGGGGGACAACCCGATTCACTACGAGCAGTACTTC.

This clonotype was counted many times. Here the CDR3 DNA reads TGTGCCAGCAGTTACGGAGGTCTTTACGAGCAGTACTTC. This gives the protein CASSYGGLYEQYF. This rearrangement joins TRBV6-2 or TRBV6-3 to TRBJ2-7, with a weak D call TRBD2 (5 bases). The CDR3 has 13 residues. Trimming left V 2 bases short and J 4 bases short, with 9 bases between. The germline V gene has CDR1 MNHEY and CDR2 SVGEGT.

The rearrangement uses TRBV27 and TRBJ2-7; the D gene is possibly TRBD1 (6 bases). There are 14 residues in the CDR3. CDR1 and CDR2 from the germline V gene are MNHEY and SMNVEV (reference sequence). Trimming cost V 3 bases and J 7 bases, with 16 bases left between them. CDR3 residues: CASSFTGQFNEQYF. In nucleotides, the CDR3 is TGTGCCAGCAGTTTTACAGGACAGTTCAATGAGCAGTACTTC.

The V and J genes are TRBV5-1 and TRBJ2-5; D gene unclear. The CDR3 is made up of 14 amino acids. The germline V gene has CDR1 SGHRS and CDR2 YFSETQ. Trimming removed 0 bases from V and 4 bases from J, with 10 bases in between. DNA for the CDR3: TGCGCCAGCAGCTTGGTTGGGGTTCGAGAGACCCAGTACTTC. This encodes CASSLVGVRETQYF.

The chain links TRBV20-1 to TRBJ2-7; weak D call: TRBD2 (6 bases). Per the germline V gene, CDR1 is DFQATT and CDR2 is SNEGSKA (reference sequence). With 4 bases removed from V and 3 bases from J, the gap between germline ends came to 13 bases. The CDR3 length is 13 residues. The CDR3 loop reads CSAKGVAVYEQYF. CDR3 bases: TGCAGTGCTAAAGGGGTAGCGGTCTACGAGCAGTACTTC.

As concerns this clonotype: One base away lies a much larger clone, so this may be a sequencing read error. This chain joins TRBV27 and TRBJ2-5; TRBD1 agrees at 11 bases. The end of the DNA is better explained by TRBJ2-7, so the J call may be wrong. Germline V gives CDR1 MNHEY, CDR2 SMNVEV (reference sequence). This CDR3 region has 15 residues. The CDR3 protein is CASSFWGQGDYEQYF. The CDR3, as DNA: TGTGCCAGCAGTTTTTGGGGACAGGGGGACTACGAGCAGTACTTC.

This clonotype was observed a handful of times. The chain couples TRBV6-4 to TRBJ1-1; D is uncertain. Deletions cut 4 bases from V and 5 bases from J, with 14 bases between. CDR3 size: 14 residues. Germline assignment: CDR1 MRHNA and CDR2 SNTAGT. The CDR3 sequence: CASSVSPTGTEAFF. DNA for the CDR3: TGTGCCAGCAGTGTTAGTCCGACGGGGACTGAAGCTTTCTTT.

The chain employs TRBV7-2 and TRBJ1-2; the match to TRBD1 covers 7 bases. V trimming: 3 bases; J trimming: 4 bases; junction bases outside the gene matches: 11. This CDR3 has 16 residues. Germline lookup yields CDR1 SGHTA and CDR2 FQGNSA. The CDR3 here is CASSFGPNQGVYGYTF. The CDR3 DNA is TGTGCCAGCAGCTTTGGTCCCAACCAGGGGGTCTATGGCTACACCTTC. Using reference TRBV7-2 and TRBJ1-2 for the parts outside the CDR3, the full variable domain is GAGVSQSPSNKVTEKGKDVELRCDPISGHTALYWYRQSLGQGLEFLIYFQGNSAPDKSGLPSDRFSAERTGGSVSTLTIQRTQQEDSAVYLCASSFGPNQGVYGYTFGSGTRLTVV.

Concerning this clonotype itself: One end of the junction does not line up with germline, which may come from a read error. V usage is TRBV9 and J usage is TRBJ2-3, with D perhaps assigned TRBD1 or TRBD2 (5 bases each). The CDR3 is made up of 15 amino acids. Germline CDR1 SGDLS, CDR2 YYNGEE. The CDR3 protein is CASTLEGQRTGTQYF. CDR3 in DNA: TGTGCCAGCACTCTAGAGGGGCAAAGAACAGGTACGCAGTATTTT.

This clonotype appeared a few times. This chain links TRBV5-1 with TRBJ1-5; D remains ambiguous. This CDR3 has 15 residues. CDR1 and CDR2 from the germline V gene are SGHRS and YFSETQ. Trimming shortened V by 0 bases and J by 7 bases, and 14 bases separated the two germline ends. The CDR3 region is CASSLDLDPAQPQHF. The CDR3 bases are TGCGCCAGCAGCTTGGACTTGGATCCGGCACAGCCCCAGCATTTT.

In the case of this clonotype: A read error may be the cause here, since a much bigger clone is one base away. The CDR3 DNA reads as TGCGCCAGCAGCTTGGGGGTGACAGGGGGCTCGTACGAGCAGTACTTC. This translates into CASSLGVTGGSYEQYF. V and J are TRBV5-1 and TRBJ2-7, with 10 bases matching TRBD1. Per germline, CDR1 SGHRS and CDR2 YFSETQ. This CDR3 has 16 amino acids. V gave up 0 bases and J gave up 4 bases; unmatched junction bases: 7.

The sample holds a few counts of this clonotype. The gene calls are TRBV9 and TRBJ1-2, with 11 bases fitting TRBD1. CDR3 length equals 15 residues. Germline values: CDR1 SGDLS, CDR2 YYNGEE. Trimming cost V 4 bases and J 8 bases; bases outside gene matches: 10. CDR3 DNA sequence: TGTGCCAGCAGCAGAACTCCGGGACAGGGGGAAGGCTACACCTTC. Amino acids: CASSRTPGQGEGYTF.

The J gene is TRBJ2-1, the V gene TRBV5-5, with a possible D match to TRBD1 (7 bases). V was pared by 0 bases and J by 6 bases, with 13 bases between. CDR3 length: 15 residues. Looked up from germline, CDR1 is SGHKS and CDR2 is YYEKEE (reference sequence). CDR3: CASSLAGGFPNEQFF. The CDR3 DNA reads TGTGCCAGCAGCTTGGCAGGGGGGTTCCCCAATGAGCAGTTCTTC.

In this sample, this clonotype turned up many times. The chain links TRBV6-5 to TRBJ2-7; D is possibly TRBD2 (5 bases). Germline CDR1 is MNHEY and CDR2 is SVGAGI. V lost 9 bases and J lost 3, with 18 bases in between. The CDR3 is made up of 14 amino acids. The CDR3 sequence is CASRRGRGYYEQYF. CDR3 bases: TGTGCCAGTAGACGGGGTCGGGGATACTACGAGCAGTACTTC.

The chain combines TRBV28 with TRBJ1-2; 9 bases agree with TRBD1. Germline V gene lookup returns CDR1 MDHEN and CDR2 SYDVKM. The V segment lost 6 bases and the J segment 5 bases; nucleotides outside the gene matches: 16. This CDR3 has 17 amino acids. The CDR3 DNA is TGTGCCAGCAGCCCGGACAGGGGACTTCCCGGAGGGTATGGCTACACCTTC. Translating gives CASSPDRGLPGGYGYTF.

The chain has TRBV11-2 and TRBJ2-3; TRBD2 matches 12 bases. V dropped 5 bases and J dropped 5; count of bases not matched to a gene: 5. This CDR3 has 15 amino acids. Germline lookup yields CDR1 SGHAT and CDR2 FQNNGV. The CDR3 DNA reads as TGTGCCAGCAGCATATTGACTAGCGGGGGAGATACGCAGTATTTT. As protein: CASSILTSGGDTQYF. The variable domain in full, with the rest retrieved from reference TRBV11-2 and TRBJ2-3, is EAGVAQSPRYKIIEKRQSVAFWCNPISGHATLYWYQQILGQGPKLLIQFQNNGVVDDSQLPKDRFSAERLKGVDSTLKIQPAKLEDSAVYLCASSILTSGGDTQYFGPGTRLTVL.

CDR3 sequence reads: CASSEEGVDGYTF. CDR3 in DNA: TGTGCCAGCAGTGAGGAGGGGGTAGATGGCTACACCTTC. The gene calls are TRBV2 and TRBJ1-2; possible D gene TRBD1, 6 bases. The CDR3 has 13 amino acids. Germline CDR1 is SNHLY and CDR2 is FYNNEI. Trimming took off 3 bases at V and 6 bases at J, with 11 bases between the two ends.

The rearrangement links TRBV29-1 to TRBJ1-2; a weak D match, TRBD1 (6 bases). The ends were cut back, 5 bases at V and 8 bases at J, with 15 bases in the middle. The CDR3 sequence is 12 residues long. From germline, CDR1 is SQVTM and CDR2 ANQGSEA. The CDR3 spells CSVHDTGRGYTF. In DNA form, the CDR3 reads TGCAGCGTTCATGACACAGGGAGGGGCTACACCTTC.

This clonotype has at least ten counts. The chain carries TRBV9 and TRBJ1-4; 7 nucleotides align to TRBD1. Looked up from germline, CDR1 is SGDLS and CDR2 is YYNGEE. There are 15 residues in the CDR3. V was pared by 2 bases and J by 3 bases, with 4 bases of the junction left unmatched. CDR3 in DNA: TGTGCCAGCAGCGTGACAGGGCACTCTAATGAAAAACTGTTTTTT. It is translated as CASSVTGHSNEKLFF.

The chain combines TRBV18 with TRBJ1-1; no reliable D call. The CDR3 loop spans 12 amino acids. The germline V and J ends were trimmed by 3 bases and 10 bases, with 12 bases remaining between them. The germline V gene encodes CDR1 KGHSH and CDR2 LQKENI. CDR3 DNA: TGTGCCAGCTCACCGGAGAGGGCGGTAGCTTTCTTT. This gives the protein CASSPERAVAFF.